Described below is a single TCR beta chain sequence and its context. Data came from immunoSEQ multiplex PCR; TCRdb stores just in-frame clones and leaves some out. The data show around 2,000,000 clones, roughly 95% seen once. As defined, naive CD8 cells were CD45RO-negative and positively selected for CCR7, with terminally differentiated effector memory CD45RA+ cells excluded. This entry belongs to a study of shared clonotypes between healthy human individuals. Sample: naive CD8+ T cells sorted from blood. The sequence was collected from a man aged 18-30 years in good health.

The CDR3 nucleotides read TGTGCCAGCAGCAACCCCGGACAGGGCTATCAGCCCCAGCATTTT. It yields the protein CASSNPGQGYQPQHF. The chain links TRBV21-1 to TRBJ1-5; the DNA was not used to check the table's D call, TRBD1. TRBV21-1 represents a pseudogene. The CDR3 is made up of 15 amino acids.